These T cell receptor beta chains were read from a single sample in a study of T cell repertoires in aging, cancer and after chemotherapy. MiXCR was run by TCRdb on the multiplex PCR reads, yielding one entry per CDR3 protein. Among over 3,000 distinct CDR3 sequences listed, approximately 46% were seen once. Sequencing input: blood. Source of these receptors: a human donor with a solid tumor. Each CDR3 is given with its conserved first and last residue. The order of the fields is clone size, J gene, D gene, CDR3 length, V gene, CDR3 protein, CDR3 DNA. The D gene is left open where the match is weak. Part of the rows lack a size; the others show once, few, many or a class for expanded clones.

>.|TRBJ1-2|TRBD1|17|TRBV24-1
CATSEQNPDRGLYGYTF
TGTGCCACCAGTGAGCAAAACCCGGACAGGGGGTTGTATGGCTACACCTTC
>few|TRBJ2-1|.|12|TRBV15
CATSMGYNEQFF
TGTGCCACCAGCATGGGATACAATGAGCAGTTCTTC
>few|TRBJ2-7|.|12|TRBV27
CASSLYGREQYF
TGTGCCAGCAGTTTATATGGGCGCGAGCAGTACTTC
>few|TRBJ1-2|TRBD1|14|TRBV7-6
CASSPDVAGGGYTF
TGTGCCAGCAGTCCTGATGTCGCAGGGGGTGGCTACACCTTC
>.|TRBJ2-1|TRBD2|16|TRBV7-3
CASSSTGTSAYNEQFF
TGTGCCAGCAGCTCAACCGGGACTAGCGCTTACAATGAGCAGTTCTTC
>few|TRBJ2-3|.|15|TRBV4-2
CASSQRPQGTDTQYF
TGTGCCAGCAGCCAAAGGCCTCAGGGCACAGATACGCAGTATTTT
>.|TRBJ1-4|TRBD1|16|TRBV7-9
CASSLEGQGGTEKLFF
TGTGCCAGCAGCTTAGAGGGCCAGGGGGGAACCGAAAAACTGTTTTTT
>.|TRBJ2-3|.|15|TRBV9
CASSVVGGAADTQYF
TGTGCCAGCAGCGTAGTTGGCGGGGCCGCAGATACGCAGTATTTT
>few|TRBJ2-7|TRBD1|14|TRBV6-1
CASSYSGGRDEQYF
TGTGCCAGCAGTTACTCAGGGGGCAGGGACGAGCAGTACTTC
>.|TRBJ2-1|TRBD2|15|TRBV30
CAWSAASGIYNEQFF
TGTGCCTGGAGTGCCGCTAGCGGGATCTACAATGAGCAGTTCTTC
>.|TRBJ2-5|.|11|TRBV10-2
CASSDGRPQYF
TGCGCCAGCAGTGATGGGCGGCCCCAGTACTTC
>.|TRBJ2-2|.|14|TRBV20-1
CSARDRGANGELFF
TGCAGTGCTAGAGACAGGGGAGCGAACGGGGAGCTGTTTTTT
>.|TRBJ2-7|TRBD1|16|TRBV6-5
CASSELLGQGPLEQYF
TGTGCCAGCAGTGAGTTGCTGGGACAGGGTCCCCTCGAGCAGTACTTC
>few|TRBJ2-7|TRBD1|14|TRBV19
CASRPTGLSYEQYF
TGTGCCAGTAGGCCGACAGGGCTCTCCTACGAGCAGTACTTC
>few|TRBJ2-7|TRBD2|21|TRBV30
CAWRGPWASGHSRGSSYEQYF
TGTGCCTGGAGGGGACCTTGGGCTAGCGGGCATTCCAGGGGAAGCTCCTACGAGCAGTACTTC
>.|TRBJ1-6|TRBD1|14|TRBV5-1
CASRQDRGPSPLHF
TGCGCCAGCAGACAAGACAGGGGACCTTCACCCCTCCACTTT
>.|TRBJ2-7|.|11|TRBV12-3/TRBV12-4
CASSFRGEQYF
TGTGCCAGCAGTTTCCGAGGCGAGCAGTACTTC
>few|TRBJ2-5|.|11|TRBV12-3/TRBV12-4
CASSKKETQYF
TGTGCCAGCAGTAAAAAAGAGACCCAGTACTTC
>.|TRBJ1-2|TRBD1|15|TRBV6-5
CASSPRQGLAYGYTF
TGTGCCAGCAGTCCGAGACAGGGGCTGGCCTATGGCTACACCTTC
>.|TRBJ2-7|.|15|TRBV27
CASSPRGSGDNEQYF
TGTGCCAGCAGTCCCAGGGGAAGCGGGGATAACGAGCAGTACTTC
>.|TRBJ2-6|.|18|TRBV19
CASMEQGLPTSGANVLTF
TGTGCCAGTATGGAGCAGGGGCTCCCTACCTCTGGGGCCAACGTCCTGACTTTC
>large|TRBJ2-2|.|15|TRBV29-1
CSVAVTQVTTGELFF
TGCAGCGTTGCGGTAACACAGGTTACCACCGGGGAGCTGTTTTTT
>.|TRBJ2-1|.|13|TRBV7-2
CASTSVGRHEQFF
TGTGCCAGCACCAGCGTGGGTCGCCATGAGCAGTTCTTC
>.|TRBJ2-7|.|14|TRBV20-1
CSARVGQGLYEQYF
TGCAGTGCTAGAGTGGGGCAGGGACTCTACGAGCAGTACTTC
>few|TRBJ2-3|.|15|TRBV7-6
CASSRGPLGTDTQYF
TGTGCCAGCAGCCGGGGACCACTCGGCACAGATACGCAGTATTTT
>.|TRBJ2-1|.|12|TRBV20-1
CSGGRRFDEQFF
TGCAGTGGGGGACGCCGATTCGATGAGCAGTTCTTC
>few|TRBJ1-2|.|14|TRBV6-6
CASSQVQGDYGYTF
TGTGCCAGCAGTCAAGTACAGGGCGACTATGGCTACACCTTC
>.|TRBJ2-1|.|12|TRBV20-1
CSASGSYNEQFF
TGCAGTGCTAGTGGCTCCTACAATGAGCAGTTCTTC
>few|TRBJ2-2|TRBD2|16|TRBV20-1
CSARDTLAGDTGELFF
TGCAGTGCTAGAGATACCCTAGCGGGGGACACCGGGGAGCTGTTTTTT
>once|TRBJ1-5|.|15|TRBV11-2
CASSRLGGPNQPQHF
TGTGCCAGCAGCCGTCTAGGTGGACCAAATCAGCCCCAGCATTTT
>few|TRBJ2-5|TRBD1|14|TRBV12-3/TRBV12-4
CASSFRQGQETQYF
TGTGCCAGCAGTTTCAGACAGGGACAAGAGACCCAGTACTTC
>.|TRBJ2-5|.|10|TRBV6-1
CASLMETQYF
TGTGCCAGCCTTATGGAGACCCAGTACTTC
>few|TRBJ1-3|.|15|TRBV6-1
CASSGTGTSGNTIYF
TGTGCCAGCAGTGGTACCGGGACCTCTGGAAACACCATATATTTT
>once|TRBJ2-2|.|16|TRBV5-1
CASSPWGGLNTGELFF
TGCGCCAGCAGCCCTTGGGGGGGGCTTAACACCGGGGAGCTGTTTTTT
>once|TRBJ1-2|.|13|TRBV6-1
CASIPRINYGYTF
TGTGCCAGCATTCCCCGAATAAACTATGGCTACACCTTC
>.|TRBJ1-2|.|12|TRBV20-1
CSARGSGDGYTF
TGCAGTGCCCGAGGGTCAGGGGATGGCTACACCTTC
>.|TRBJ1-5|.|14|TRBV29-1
CSVTHGTQNQPQHF
TGCAGCGTTACGCATGGGACCCAAAATCAGCCCCAGCATTTT
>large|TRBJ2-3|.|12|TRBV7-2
CASSPSTDTQYF
TGTGCCAGCAGCCCCAGCACAGATACGCAGTATTTT
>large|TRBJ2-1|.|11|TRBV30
CAWSVGGEQFF
TGTGCCTGGAGTGTAGGGGGAGAGCAGTTCTTC
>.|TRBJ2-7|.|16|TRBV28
CASRRTPAVFPYEQYF
TGTGCCAGCAGGCGGACCCCGGCCGTCTTCCCCTACGAGCAGTACTTC
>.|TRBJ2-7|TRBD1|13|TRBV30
CAWMGQGLGEQYF
TGTGCCTGGATGGGACAGGGGCTGGGCGAGCAGTACTTC
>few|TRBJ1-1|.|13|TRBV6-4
CASSHPTQPGAFF
TGTGCCAGCAGCCACCCGACACAACCTGGAGCTTTCTTT
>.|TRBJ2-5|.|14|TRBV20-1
CSLDRGGGRETQYF
TGCAGCCTTGACAGGGGAGGGGGCCGAGAGACCCAGTACTTC
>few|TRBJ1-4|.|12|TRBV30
CAYGRDGEKLFF
TGTGCCTACGGACGCGACGGTGAAAAACTGTTTTTT
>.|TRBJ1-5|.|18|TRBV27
CASSLSAGGGYSNQPQHF
TGTGCCAGCAGTTTATCGGCCGGGGGCGGCTATAGCAATCAGCCCCAGCATTTT
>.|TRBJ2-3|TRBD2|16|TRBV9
CASSVGLAGVPDTQYF
TGTGCCAGCAGCGTGGGACTAGCGGGGGTCCCAGATACGCAGTATTTT
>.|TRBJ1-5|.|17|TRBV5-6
CASSFNRDLYSNQPQHF
TGTGCCAGCAGCTTTAACAGGGACCTATATAGCAATCAGCCCCAGCATTTT
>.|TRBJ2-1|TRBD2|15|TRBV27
CASSPRTSRRNEQFF
TGTGCCAGCAGCCCGCGGACTAGCCGGCGCAATGAGCAGTTCTTC
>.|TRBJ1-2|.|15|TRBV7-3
CASSLSYGGSYGYTF
TGTGCCAGCAGCTTGTCATACGGGGGCTCCTATGGCTACACCTTC
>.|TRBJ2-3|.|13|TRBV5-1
CASSLPATDTQYF
TGCGCCAGCAGCTTGCCAGCGACAGATACGCAGTATTTT
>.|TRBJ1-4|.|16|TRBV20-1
CSAAEAEVATNEKLFF
TGCAGTGCTGCTGAGGCAGAGGTTGCGACTAATGAAAAACTGTTTTTT
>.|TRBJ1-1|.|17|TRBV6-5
CASSTMDSGPMNTEAFF
TGTGCCAGCAGTACCATGGACAGCGGGCCTATGAACACTGAAGCTTTCTTT
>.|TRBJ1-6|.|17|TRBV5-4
CASSLGTAGSYNSPLHF
TGTGCCAGCAGCTTGGGGACAGCCGGCTCCTATAATTCACCCCTCCACTTT